One sample yielded the 31 T cell receptor beta chains listed below, sequenced in a study of Tregs in tolerant kidney transplant recipients. Using immunoSEQ multiplex PCR, the repertoire was profiled, and TCRdb retains in-frame clones only, with some absent. The sample contains roughly 66,000 clones, roughly 92% of which appear only once. Sample: CD8+ T cells from blood, taken before the transplant. The receptor source for this set is a human donor who received a combined kidney and bone marrow transplant.

The CDR3 sequence is CASSLGEEDTQYF. The CDR3, as DNA: TGTGCCAGCAGCCTGGGAGAGGAGGATACGCAGTATTTT. This chain connects TRBV6-5 to TRBJ2-3; TRBD2 might be the D (5 bases). Germline lookup yields CDR1 MNHEY and CDR2 SVGAGI. The V gene lost 6 bases and the J gene lost 6 bases, with 13 bases spanning the gap. CDR3 size: 13 residues.

The V call is TRBV4-2, the J call TRBJ2-1; D unresolved. CDR1 is LGHNA, CDR2 YNFKEQ, per germline. The length of the CDR3 is 16 residues. Deletions cut 3 bases from V and 5 bases from J, with 17 bases between. CDR3 in amino acids: CASSHIAGDGNNEQFF. DNA of the CDR3: TGTGCCAGCAGCCACATCGCCGGAGACGGAAACAATGAGCAGTTCTTC.

This sequence joins TRBV4-2 and TRBJ2-6; D is possibly TRBD2 (6 bases). The CDR3 runs 17 residues. The V end lost 5 bases, the J end lost 0 bases, and 14 bases lay between the germline ends. Germline CDR1 is LGHNA and CDR2 is YNFKEQ. The CDR3, as DNA: TGTGCCAGCAGCGATCGGGACTCCAGCTCTGGGGCCAACGTCCTGACTTTC. Translation: CASSDRDSSSGANVLTF.

The V and J genes are TRBV7-9 and TRBJ2-3; 7 nucleotides agree with TRBD2. Looked up from germline, CDR1 is SEHNR and CDR2 is FQNEAQ (reference sequence). The trim removed 6 bases at V and 4 bases at J, leaving 4 bases unmatched. The CDR3 spans 13 residues. CDR3 sequence: CASRAGDADTQYF. CDR3 sequence (DNA): TGTGCCAGCAGGGCGGGAGACGCAGATACGCAGTATTTT.

The rearrangement links TRBV27 to TRBJ1-5; 10 positions match TRBD1. CDR3 size: 15 residues. The V segment lost 2 bases and the J segment 2 bases; nucleotides outside the gene matches: 0. Germline CDR1 MNHEY, CDR2 SMNVEV (reference sequence). CDR3 residues: CASSLGTGGNQPQHF. CDR3 in DNA: TGTGCCAGCAGTTTAGGGACAGGGGGCAATCAGCCCCAGCATTTT.

The V gene is TRBV14, the J gene TRBJ1-2; D is uncertain. CDR3 length equals 15 residues. The V end was cut by 4 bases, the J end by 3 bases, with 15 bases between. Germline values: CDR1 SGHDN, CDR2 FVKESK. CDR3 sequence: CASSPWSGIDYGYTF. CDR3 in DNA: TGTGCCAGCAGCCCGTGGAGCGGGATTGACTATGGCTACACCTTC.

The V gene is TRBV27, the J gene TRBJ2-3; TRBD2 matches 8 bases. Germline CDR1 and CDR2: MNHEY and SMNVEV (reference sequence). The trim removed 2 bases at V and 8 bases at J, leaving 6 bases unmatched. This CDR3 is 14 amino acids long. Written as DNA, the CDR3 is TGTGCCAGCAGTTTAAGCGGGGGCCTGAGTACGCAGTATTTT. Translation: CASSLSGGLSTQYF.

As to this clone: Within the sample, other DNA sequences also encode this same CDR3. The chain recombines TRBV4-2 with TRBJ1-6; the D gene is possibly TRBD1 (5 bases). Germline loops: CDR1 LGHNA, CDR2 YNFKEQ. CDR3 length: 17 amino acids. V lost 2 bases and J lost 1, with 12 bases in between. CDR3 coding DNA: TGTGCCAGCAGCCAACTCAGGGATGATTCCTATAATTCACCCCTCCACTTT. Translated: CASSQLRDDSYNSPLHF.

The J gene is TRBJ2-4, the V gene TRBV19, with 10 positions matching TRBD2. J was trimmed by 4 bases and V by 3 bases; bases with no gene match: 12. The CDR3 contains 18 residues. Germline V gene lookup returns CDR1 LNHDA and CDR2 SQIVND (reference sequence). The CDR3 protein is CASSMGGRAGGSKNIQYF. The CDR3 DNA reads as TGTGCCAGTAGTATGGGAGGGCGAGCGGGGGGGTCGAAAAACATTCAGTACTTC.

This chain uses TRBV19 with TRBJ2-5; a weak D match, TRBD1 (5 bases). The V and J ends lost 1 base and 13 bases respectively, with 13 bases between them. Germline CDR1 reads LNHDA; CDR2 reads SQIVND (reference sequence). The CDR3 runs to 12 residues. The CDR3 reads CASSIGARERYF. CDR3 nucleotides: TGTGCCAGTAGTATAGGTGCCAGGGAAAGGTACTTC.

V usage is TRBV19 and J usage is TRBJ1-5, with D possibly TRBD1 on 5 matching bases. Germline V gene data show CDR1 as LNHDA and CDR2 as SQIVND (reference sequence). The CDR3 has 15 residues. V dropped 5 bases and J dropped 2 bases, with 13 bases sitting between them. CDR3 bases: TGTGCCAGTAGTTTCTCGACAGAGCGCAATCAGCCCCAGCATTTT. It is translated as CASSFSTERNQPQHF.

This chain connects TRBV5-6 to TRBJ2-5, with 8 bases fitting TRBD1. V dropped 0 bases and J dropped 5; count of bases not matched to a gene: 12. The length of the CDR3 is 17 residues. Germline values: CDR1 SGHDT, CDR2 YYEEEE. CDR3 sequence (DNA): TGTGCCAGCAGCTTGGAAATCGGACAGGGAGAAGCGGAGACCCAGTACTTC. This codes for CASSLEIGQGEAETQYF.

This clone was found a few times. The V gene is TRBV6-5, the J gene TRBJ2-3; D is unclear. CDR1 is MNHEY and CDR2 is SVGAGI in the germline V gene. V dropped 0 bases and J dropped 8 bases, with 9 bases sitting between them. The CDR3 totals 13 residues. Here the CDR3 reads CASSYSLRFTQYF. The CDR3 DNA sequence: TGTGCCAGCAGTTACTCGTTGCGCTTTACGCAGTATTTT.

The V and J genes are TRBV7-3 and TRBJ2-3, with D possibly matching TRBD1 (5 bases). The V end was cut by 6 bases, the J end by 4 bases, with 17 bases between. The CDR3 consists of 15 residues. Germline CDR1 SGHTA, CDR2 FQGTGA. The CDR3 loop is CASSILGRGSDTQYF. The CDR3 DNA reads TGTGCCAGCAGTATATTGGGTAGGGGTTCAGATACGCAGTATTTT.

The CDR3 is CSVAPGQAGPGELFF. Written as DNA, the CDR3 is TGCAGCGTGGCTCCGGGACAGGCCGGTCCCGGGGAGCTGTTTTTT. The chain joins TRBV29-1 to TRBJ2-2, with 8 bases aligning to TRBD1. The CDR3 extends over 15 amino acids. Germline CDR1 is SQVTM and CDR2 is ANQGSEA. Trimming at V came to 6 bases and at J to 6 bases, leaving 12 bases not matched to a gene.

This chain links TRBV9 with TRBJ2-3, with 7 bases that match TRBD2. CDR1 and CDR2 from the germline V gene are SGDLS and YYNGEE. V was clipped by 0 bases and J by 0 bases; unmatched bases: 4. The CDR3 totals 16 residues. The CDR3 spells CASSVATSSSTDTQYF. The CDR3 region has the DNA TGTGCCAGCAGCGTAGCGACTAGCAGTAGCACAGATACGCAGTATTTT.

The genes are TRBV7-6 and TRBJ2-7; perhaps TRBD1 as D (6 bases). Germline assignment: CDR1 SGHVS and CDR2 FNYEAQ. The V end was cut by 1 base, the J end by 2 bases, with 9 bases between. The CDR3 length is 14 residues. This chain's CDR3 is CASSLGEGAYEQYF. The CDR3 region has the DNA TGTGCCAGCAGCTTAGGTGAGGGGGCCTACGAGCAGTACTTC.

The chain has TRBV20-1 and TRBJ1-2; TRBD1 is a possible D gene (5 bases). V was trimmed by 5 bases and J by 8 bases, leaving 9 bases between them. Per germline, CDR1 DFQATT and CDR2 SNEGSKA (reference sequence). The CDR3 length is 10 residues. CDR3 residues: CSAQGRGYTF. The DNA of the CDR3 is TGCAGTGCTCAGGGTCGGGGCTACACCTTC.

The chain combines TRBV5-6 with TRBJ1-5; 7 bases align to TRBD1. Germline V CDR1 and CDR2: SGHDT, YYEEEE. V lost 4 bases to trimming and J lost 7 bases; unmatched junction nucleotides: 5. This CDR3 comprises 13 residues. The CDR3 DNA reads TGTGCCAGCAGCCCGGGACAGCTCCAGCCCCAGCATTTT. Translating it yields CASSPGQLQPQHF.

The rearrangement links TRBV5-8 to TRBJ2-1; TRBD2 matches 14 bases. Germline trimming cut 4 bases from V and 5 bases from J; bases unmatched to any gene: 11. The CDR3 contains 18 residues. CDR1 and CDR2 from the germline V gene are SGHTS and YDEGEE. The CDR3 nucleotides read TGTGCCAGCAGCCGGGGACTAGCGGGAGAGGGGTATAACAATGAGCAGTTCTTC. Its translation is CASSRGLAGEGYNNEQFF.

This rearrangement joins TRBV19 to TRBJ2-1; D is undetermined. The germline gives CDR1 LNHDA, CDR2 SQIVND (reference sequence). This CDR3 comprises 13 residues. The V end lost 1 base, the J end lost 3 bases, and 4 bases lay between the germline ends. The CDR3 DNA reads as TGTGCCAGTAGTATAGCCTTCTACAATGAGCAGTTCTTC. Amino acids: CASSIAFYNEQFF.

The rearrangement joins TRBV27 to TRBJ2-1; 12 bases are a match to TRBD2. Per germline, CDR1 MNHEY and CDR2 SMNVEV (reference sequence). CDR3 length: 19 residues. V lost 0 bases, J lost 4 bases, and 10 bases stayed unmatched. CDR3 sequence (DNA): TGTGCCAGCAGTTTATCCTTCTCGACTAGCGGGAGCCCTTACAATGAGCAGTTCTTC. Translating it yields CASSLSFSTSGSPYNEQFF.

CDR3 residues: CASSPEIAVMETQYF. CDR3 DNA sequence: TGTGCCAGCTCACCGGAAATAGCGGTCATGGAGACCCAGTACTTC. The gene calls are TRBV18 and TRBJ2-5; possibly TRBD2 for D (6 bases). Germline CDR1 is KGHSH and CDR2 is LQKENI. The V gene lost 3 bases and the J gene lost 5 bases, with 16 bases spanning the gap. This CDR3 is 15 amino acids long.

The chain is built from TRBV11-1 and TRBJ2-5; tentative D call: TRBD1 (6 bases). The germline V gene encodes CDR1 SGHAT and CDR2 FQDESV (reference sequence). Trimming took 5 bases from V and 2 from J, leaving 15 bases between them. CDR3 length equals 15 residues. The CDR3 sequence: CASSPGAVGQETQYF. CDR3 coding DNA: TGTGCCAGCAGCCCAGGGGCAGTGGGGCAAGAGACCCAGTACTTC.

The V and J genes are TRBV6-1 and TRBJ2-1; TRBD2 matches at 9 bases. Germline values: CDR1 MNHNS, CDR2 SASEGT. The CDR3 has 14 amino acids. V was clipped by 3 bases and J by 8 bases; unmatched bases: 5. The CDR3: CASSEAIAGDEQFF. CDR3 nucleotide sequence: TGTGCCAGCAGTGAGGCAATAGCGGGAGATGAGCAGTTCTTC.

J is TRBJ2-2 and V is TRBV4-1, with D uncertain. Germline V gives CDR1 MGHRA, CDR2 YSYEKL. The CDR3 extends over 15 amino acids. V lost 0 bases and J lost 2, with 7 bases in between. CDR3 amino acids: CASSQEPHNTGELFF. CDR3 sequence (DNA): TGCGCCAGCAGCCAAGAACCACACAACACCGGGGAGCTGTTTTTT.

J is TRBJ2-7 and V is TRBV6-4; TRBD1 matches at 7 bases. With 6 bases clipped from V and 2 bases from J, the junction kept 1 base outside the gene matches. The CDR3 runs 12 residues. The V gene's germline CDR1 is MRHNA and CDR2 SNTAGT. CDR3 DNA sequence: TGTGCCAGCAGAGGACAGGCCTACGAGCAGTACTTC. Its protein is CASRGQAYEQYF.

This sequence joins TRBV2 and TRBJ2-7; TRBD2 matches at 8 bases. The J segment lost 7 bases and the V segment lost 7 bases, leaving 15 bases of the junction unmatched. CDR1 SNHLY and CDR2 FYNNEI come from the germline V gene. This CDR3 comprises 15 residues. CDR3 loop: CASTHPQAGVREQYF. The CDR3, as DNA: TGTGCCAGCACGCACCCCCAAGCGGGAGTGAGAGAGCAGTACTTC.

The chain carries TRBV6-1 and TRBJ2-2, with unresolved D. The CDR3 has 14 residues. V lost 5 bases to trimming and J lost 0 bases, with 7 bases between them. The germline V gene has CDR1 MNHNS and CDR2 SASEGT. CDR3 residues: CASSRQPNTGELFF. CDR3 nucleotide sequence: TGTGCCAGCAGTCGACAACCGAACACCGGGGAGCTGTTTTTT.

The CDR3 DNA reads TGTGCCAGCAGTGAATCGCGGGACAGGTTCTATGGCTACACCTTC. The encoded protein is CASSESRDRFYGYTF. The chain joins TRBV25-1 to TRBJ1-2; 8 bases agree with TRBD1. V was pared by 1 base and J by 4 bases, with 5 bases of the junction left unmatched. The CDR3 length is 15 residues. Germline-derived CDR1 and CDR2 are MGHDK and SYGVNS.

V is TRBV9 and J is TRBJ2-3, with 11 bases lining up with TRBD1. Germline V lookup: CDR1 SGDLS, CDR2 YYNGEE. The CDR3 covers 15 residues. Unmatched junction bases numbered 4, after V lost 4 bases and J lost 3 bases. Written as DNA, the CDR3 is TGTGCCAGCAGCCGGACAGGGGGCGGTACAGATACGCAGTATTTT. Protein sequence: CASSRTGGGTDTQYF.